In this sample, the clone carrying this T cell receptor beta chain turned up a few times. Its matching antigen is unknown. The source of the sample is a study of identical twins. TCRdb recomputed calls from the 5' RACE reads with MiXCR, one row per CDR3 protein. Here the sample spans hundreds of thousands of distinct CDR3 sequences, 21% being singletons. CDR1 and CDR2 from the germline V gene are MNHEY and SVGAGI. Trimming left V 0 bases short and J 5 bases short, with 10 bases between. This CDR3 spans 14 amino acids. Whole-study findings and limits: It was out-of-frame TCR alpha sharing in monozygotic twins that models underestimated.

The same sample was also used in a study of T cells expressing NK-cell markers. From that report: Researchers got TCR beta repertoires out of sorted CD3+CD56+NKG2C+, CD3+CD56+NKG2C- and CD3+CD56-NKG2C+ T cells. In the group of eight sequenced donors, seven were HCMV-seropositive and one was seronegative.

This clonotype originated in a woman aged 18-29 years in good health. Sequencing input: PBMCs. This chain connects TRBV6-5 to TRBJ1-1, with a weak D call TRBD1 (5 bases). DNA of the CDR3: TGTGCCAGCAGTTACTCCGGGGGGAGTACTGAAGCTTTCTTT. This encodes CASSYSGGSTEAFF.